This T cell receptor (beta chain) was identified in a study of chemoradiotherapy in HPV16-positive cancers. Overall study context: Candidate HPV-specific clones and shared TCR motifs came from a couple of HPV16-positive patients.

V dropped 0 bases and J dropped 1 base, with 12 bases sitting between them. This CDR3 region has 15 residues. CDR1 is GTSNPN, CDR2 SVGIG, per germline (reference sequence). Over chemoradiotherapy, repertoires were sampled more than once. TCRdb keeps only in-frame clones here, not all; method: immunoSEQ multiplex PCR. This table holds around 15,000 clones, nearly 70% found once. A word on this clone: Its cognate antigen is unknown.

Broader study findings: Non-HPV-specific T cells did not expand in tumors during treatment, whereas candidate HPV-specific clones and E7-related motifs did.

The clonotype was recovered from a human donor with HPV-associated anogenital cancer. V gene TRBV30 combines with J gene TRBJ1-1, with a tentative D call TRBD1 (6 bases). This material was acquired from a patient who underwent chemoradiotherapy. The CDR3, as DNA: TGTGCCTGGAGTGTAGATGGGGGGCCGAACACTGAAGCTTTCTTT. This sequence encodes CAWSVDGGPNTEAFF.